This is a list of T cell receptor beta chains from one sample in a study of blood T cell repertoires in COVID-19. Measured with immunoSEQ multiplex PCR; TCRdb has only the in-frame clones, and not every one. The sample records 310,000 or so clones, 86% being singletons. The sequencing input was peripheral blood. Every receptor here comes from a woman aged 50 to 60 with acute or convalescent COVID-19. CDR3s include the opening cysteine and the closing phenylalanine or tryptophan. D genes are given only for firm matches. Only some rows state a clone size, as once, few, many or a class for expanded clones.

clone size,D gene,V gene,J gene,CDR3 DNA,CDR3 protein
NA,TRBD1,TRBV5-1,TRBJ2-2,TGCGCCAGCAGCTTGGCAGGACAGGGGGCCGGGGAGCTGTTTTTT,CASSLAGQGAGELFF
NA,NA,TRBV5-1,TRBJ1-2,TGCGCCAGCAGCCCCCGGGGGGAGTCCCGACTTAATGGCTACACCTTC,CASSPRGESRLNGYTF
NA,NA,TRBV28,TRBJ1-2,TGTGCCAGCAGTTCCGGCGGGGCCGAGGGCTACACCTTC,CASSSGGAEGYTF
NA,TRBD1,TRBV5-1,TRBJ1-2,TGCGCATCAGGGCTGGGACAGGGGGGCGCTAACTATGGCTACACCTTC,CASGLGQGGANYGYTF
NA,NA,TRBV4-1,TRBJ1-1,TGCGCCAGCAGCCAAGGGTCAGGGAACACTGAAGCTTTCTTT,CASSQGSGNTEAFF
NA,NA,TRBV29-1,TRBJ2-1,TGCAGCGGTAAGAACCGGGACATAGGCAATGAGCAGTTCTTC,CSGKNRDIGNEQFF
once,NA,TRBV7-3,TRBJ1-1,TGTGCCAGCAGCTTACAGGGCGGTAACACTGAAGCTTTCTTT,CASSLQGGNTEAFF
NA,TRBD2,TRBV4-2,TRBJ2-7,TGTGCCAGCAGCCAACCTATGGGGCTAGCGGCGTCCTACGAGCAGTACTTC,CASSQPMGLAASYEQYF
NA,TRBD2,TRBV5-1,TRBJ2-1,TGCGCCAGCAGCCTGGGACTATCGGAAAACAATGAGCAGTTCTTC,CASSLGLSENNEQFF
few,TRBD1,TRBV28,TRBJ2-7,TGTGCCAGCAGCACATTAGGGGACAGGAAGAACGAGCAGTACTTC,CASSTLGDRKNEQYF
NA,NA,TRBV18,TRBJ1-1,TGTGCCAGCTCACCCCTTCCTCGAGACACTGAAGCTTTCTTT,CASSPLPRDTEAFF
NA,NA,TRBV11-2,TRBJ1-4,TGTGCCAGCAGCTTAGAACTGGTGGGGCTGGGTGAAAAACTGTTTTTT,CASSLELVGLGEKLFF
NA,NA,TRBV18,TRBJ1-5,TGTGCCAGCTCACCTTCGTCCGGGAGCAATCAGCCCCAGCATTTT,CASSPSSGSNQPQHF
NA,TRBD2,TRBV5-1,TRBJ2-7,TGCGCCAGCAGCCCCTCTAGCGGGAGTCCCTACGAGCAGTACTTC,CASSPSSGSPYEQYF
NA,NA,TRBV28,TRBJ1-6,TGTGCCAGCAGGGGTGGCGATGGCGGCTCCTATAATTCACCCCTCCACTTT,CASRGGDGGSYNSPLHF
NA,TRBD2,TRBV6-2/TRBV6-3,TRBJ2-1,TGTGCCAGCAGGCCTCAGGGACTAGCGGGAGCATATGAGCAGTTCTTC,CASRPQGLAGAYEQFF
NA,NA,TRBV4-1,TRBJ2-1,TGCGCCAGCAGCCTCCTAGGGGGCTCCTACAATGAGCAGTTCTTC,CASSLLGGSYNEQFF
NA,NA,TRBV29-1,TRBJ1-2,TGCAGCCTCGCAAAAACCGGAGACTATGGCTACACCTTC,CSLAKTGDYGYTF
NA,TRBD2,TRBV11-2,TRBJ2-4,TGTGCCAGCAGCAACAGCGGGATAGAAAACATTCAGTACTTC,CASSNSGIENIQYF
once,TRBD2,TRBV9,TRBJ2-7,TGTGCCAGCAGCGAGCCCTCAGCAAGACTAGCCCACGAGCAGTACTTC,CASSEPSARLAHEQYF
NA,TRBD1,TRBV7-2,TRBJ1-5,TGTGCCAGCAGCCCAATACACAGGGGGCGAGATCAGCCCCAGCATTTT,CASSPIHRGRDQPQHF
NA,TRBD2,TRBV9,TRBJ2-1,TGTGCCAGCATGACTAGCGGGAGGGGGTCCTACAATGAGCAGTTCTTC,CASMTSGRGSYNEQFF
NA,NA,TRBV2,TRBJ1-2,TGTGCCAGCAGTGAAGTTGGGGGGAAAAAGTTTTGCTACACCTTC,CASSEVGGKKFCYTF
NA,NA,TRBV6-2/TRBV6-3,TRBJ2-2,TGTGCCAGCAGTTACTCGCCAGCCGGGGAGCTGTTTTTT,CASSYSPAGELFF
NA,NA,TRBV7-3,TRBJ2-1,TGTGCCAGCAGCCTTGGGAGATCCAATGAGCAGTTCTTC,CASSLGRSNEQFF
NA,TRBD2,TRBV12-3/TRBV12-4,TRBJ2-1,TGTGCCAGCAGCAGCGGGATGGGGCAGTTCTTC,CASSSGMGQFF
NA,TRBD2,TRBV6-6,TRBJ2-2,TGTGCCAGCAACACGGGGAGGGGCCTGTCCGGGGAGCTGTTTTTT,CASNTGRGLSGELFF
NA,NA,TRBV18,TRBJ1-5,TGTGCCAGCTCACCGCAGCGCGTGGGTAATCAGCCCCAGCATTTT,CASSPQRVGNQPQHF
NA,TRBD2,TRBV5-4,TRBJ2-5,TGTGCCAGCACCCAAAGGGAGGGAGAGACCCAGTACTTC,CASTQREGETQYF
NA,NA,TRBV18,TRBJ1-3,TGTGCCAGCTCACCGGTACCGAATGCAGGGGGAAACACCATATATTTT,CASSPVPNAGGNTIYF
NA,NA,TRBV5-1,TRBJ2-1,TGCGCCAGCAGCAGCCTCAGGGGTGAGCAGTTCTTC,CASSSLRGEQFF
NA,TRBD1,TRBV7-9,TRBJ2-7,TGTGCCAGCAGCCGAATCACAGGGGTGGGACCCTACGAGCAGTACTTC,CASSRITGVGPYEQYF
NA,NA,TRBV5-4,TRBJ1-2,TGTGCCAGCAGCTTGGGGGTAGGGGGTGACGACGGCTACACCTTC,CASSLGVGGDDGYTF
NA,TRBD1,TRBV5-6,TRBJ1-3,TGTGCCAGCAGCGCCACAGGGGAACCACACACCATATATTTT,CASSATGEPHTIYF
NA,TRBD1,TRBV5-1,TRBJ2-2,TGCGCCAGCAGGGGTAGTTCCGGGACAGATAACACCGGGGAGCTGTTTTTT,CASRGSSGTDNTGELFF
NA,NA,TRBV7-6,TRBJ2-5,TGTGCCAGCAGCTTAGCCACAGGGATTGCGACCCAGTACTTC,CASSLATGIATQYF
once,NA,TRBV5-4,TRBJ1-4,TGTGCCAGCAGCCCCGGGACACCGGATGAAAAACTGTTTTTT,CASSPGTPDEKLFF
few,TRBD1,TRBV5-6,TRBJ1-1,TGTGCCAGCAGCCCGCGAAGACAGGGCACTGAAGCTTTCTTT,CASSPRRQGTEAFF
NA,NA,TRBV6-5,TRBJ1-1,TGTGCCAGCAGTCACAGGGTTCGGACTGAAGCTTTCTTT,CASSHRVRTEAFF
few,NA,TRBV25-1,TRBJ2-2,TGTGCCAGCAGGGAACCAGGGTCCGGGGAGCTGTTTTTT,CASREPGSGELFF
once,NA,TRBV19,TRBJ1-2,TGTGCCAGTGAGACAGGTAGTAACTATGGCTACACCTTC,CASETGSNYGYTF
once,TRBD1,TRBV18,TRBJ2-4,TGTGCCAGCTCATTTCGGACAGGGGGAGTGGACATTCAGTACTTC,CASSFRTGGVDIQYF
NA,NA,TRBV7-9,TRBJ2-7,TGTGCCAGCAGCTTAGATCTAGCGTCGAGCTCCTACGAGCAGTACTTC,CASSLDLASSSYEQYF
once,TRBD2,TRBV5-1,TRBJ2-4,TGCGCCAGCAGCTTCAAGCGGGAGATAGCCAAAAACATTCAGTACTTC,CASSFKREIAKNIQYF
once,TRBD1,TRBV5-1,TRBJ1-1,TGCGCCAGCAGCTCCCAGGGGGCTATGAGGACAGCTGAAGCTTTCTTT,CASSSQGAMRTAEAFF
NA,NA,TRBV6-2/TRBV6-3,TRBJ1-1,TGTGCCAGCAGTCCCGGGGGGGCCCCCTTGAACACTGAAGCTTTCTTT,CASSPGGAPLNTEAFF
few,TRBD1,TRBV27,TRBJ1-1,TGTGCCAGCAGGCCCCGACAGGGGATGAACACTGAAGCTTTCTTT,CASRPRQGMNTEAFF